Presented here are 27 T cell receptor beta chains from one specimen sequenced in a study of identical twins. TCRdb independently ran MiXCR on the 5' RACE reads; one entry per CDR3 protein. The table has about 890,000 distinct CDR3 sequences, around 12% seen once. These sequences were also reported in another study, on yellow fever vaccine responses in identical twins.

The source material was PBMCs. The receptors were gathered from a woman younger than 35 in good health.

The rearrangement joins TRBV12-3 or TRBV12-4 to TRBJ2-3; D ambiguous. Trimming removed 1 base at V and 6 bases at J, with 17 bases between. The length of the CDR3 is 16 residues. The CDR3 reads CASSLELGSQRDTQYF. Here the CDR3 DNA reads TGTGCCAGCAGTTTAGAGCTCGGCTCCCAACGGGATACGCAGTATTTT.

The CDR3 protein is CSAEEAGELFF. In DNA, the CDR3 is TGCAGTGCGGAGGAAGCGGGGGAGCTGTTTTTT. V is TRBV20-1 and J is TRBJ2-2, with a tentative D call TRBD2 (5 bases). CDR1 is DFQATT, CDR2 SNEGSKA, per germline (reference sequence). CDR3 size: 11 residues. V lost 6 bases, J lost 8 bases, and 10 bases lay in between.

This chain connects TRBV7-2 to TRBJ2-5, with no clear D. CDR3 length: 13 amino acids. The germline V gene encodes CDR1 SGHTA and CDR2 FQGNSA. Trimming left V 7 bases short and J 0 bases short, with 9 bases between. CDR3 loop: CASTWANQETQYF. The CDR3, as DNA: TGTGCCAGCACCTGGGCTAACCAAGAGACCCAGTACTTC.

The chain recombines TRBV7-8 with TRBJ2-7, with 9 bases that match TRBD1. Per germline, CDR1 SGHVS and CDR2 FQNEAQ. This CDR3 comprises 14 residues. Trimming took 4 bases from V and 4 from J; bases not matched to a gene: 5. The CDR3 sequence: CASSSRQGGYEQYV. The CDR3, as DNA: TGTGCCAGCAGCTCAAGACAGGGGGGTTACGAGCAGTACGTC.

The J gene is TRBJ1-2, the V gene TRBV12-3 or TRBV12-4, with TRBD1 as a possible D gene (5 bases). V was trimmed by 7 bases and J by 0 bases, leaving 15 bases between them. The CDR3 runs 15 residues. CDR3 residues: CASNPWDGSNYGYTF. The CDR3 bases are TGTGCCAGCAACCCTTGGGACGGGTCTAACTATGGCTACACCTTC.

CDR3 in amino acids: CASSPRLGAYEQYV. The CDR3 bases are TGTGCCAGCAGCCCCAGGCTAGGGGCCTACGAGCAGTACGTC. The chain carries TRBV7-8 and TRBJ2-7; D is possibly TRBD1 (5 bases). CDR1 SGHVS and CDR2 FQNEAQ come from the germline V gene. V lost 5 bases and J 2 bases, leaving 13 bases between the germline ends. The CDR3 extends over 14 amino acids.

This clonotype was recorded a few times. The rearrangement uses TRBV5-1 and TRBJ1-1; 7 nucleotides agree with TRBD1. V lost 2 bases, J lost 5 bases, and 9 bases stayed unmatched. CDR3 length: 15 amino acids. Germline CDR1 SGHRS, CDR2 YFSETQ. The CDR3 loop is CASSLQGTSGTEAFF. The DNA for the CDR3 is TGCGCCAGCAGCTTACAGGGGACGAGTGGTACTGAAGCTTTCTTT.

This clonotype was counted a few times. The rearrangement joins TRBV25-1 to TRBJ2-1; D is unresolved. The V end was cut by 1 base, the J end by 6 bases, with 10 bases between. Germline V CDR1 and CDR2: MGHDK, SYGVNS. The CDR3 consists of 14 residues. CDR3 in DNA: TGTGCCAGCAGTGAATTTGGGTCTCGCAATGAGCAGTTCTTC. Amino acids: CASSEFGSRNEQFF.

The table lists this clonotype with a few counts. This chain joins TRBV4-1 and TRBJ2-5, with 13 positions matching TRBD2. V was clipped by 0 bases and J by 4 bases; unmatched bases: 5. This CDR3 contains 17 residues. CDR1 is MGHRA and CDR2 is YSYEKL in the germline V gene. The CDR3 coding sequence is TGCGCCAGCAGCCAAGAGGAGAGGACTAGCGGGGGAGAGACCCAGTACTTC. This gives the protein CASSQEERTSGGETQYF.

This clonotype came up a few times. The V call is TRBV20-1, the J call TRBJ1-6, with a possible D match to TRBD1 (6 bases). The V gene lost 4 bases and the J gene lost 7 bases, with 20 bases spanning the gap. CDR3 length: 16 amino acids. From germline, CDR1 is DFQATT and CDR2 SNEGSKA (reference sequence). In nucleotides, the CDR3 is TGCAGTGCTACCCCCCGCGGGGGCGCAAGCAATTCACCCCTCCACTTT. Its protein is CSATPRGGASNSPLHF.

The table lists this clonotype with a few counts. V is TRBV19 and J is TRBJ2-1; 14 bases map to TRBD2. Germline CDR1 LNHDA, CDR2 SQIVND (reference sequence). The CDR3 covers 15 residues. V shed 7 bases and J 6 bases; nucleotides not matched to a gene: 5. CDR3 protein: CASTPTSGRANEQFF. The CDR3 DNA reads TGTGCCAGTACCCCGACTAGCGGGAGGGCCAATGAGCAGTTCTTC.

This clonotype was detected a few times. The chain uses TRBV5-1 and TRBJ2-5, with 11 bases fitting TRBD1. Germline loops: CDR1 SGHRS, CDR2 YFSETQ. The V and J ends lost 7 bases and 4 bases, in that order; junction bases with no gene match: 6. This CDR3 has 14 residues. CDR3 in amino acids: CASARGTGGETQYF. Written as DNA, the CDR3 is TGCGCCAGCGCCCGAGGGACAGGGGGAGAGACCCAGTACTTC.

The table lists this clonotype with many counts. The chain uses TRBV10-3 and TRBJ1-2; D uncertain. From germline, CDR1 is ENHRY and CDR2 SYGVKD. The germline V and J ends were trimmed by 4 bases and 2 bases, with 8 bases remaining between them. The CDR3 length is 13 residues. In nucleotides, the CDR3 is TGTGCCATCAGTGTGGAAGGAAACTATGGCTACACCTTC. Its protein is CAISVEGNYGYTF.

This clonotype was counted only a few times. This chain uses TRBV5-1 with TRBJ2-7, with D perhaps being TRBD1 or TRBD2 (5 bases each). CDR3 size: 14 residues. Germline-derived CDR1 and CDR2 are SGHRS and YFSETQ. V lost 1 base to trimming and J lost 3 bases, with 11 bases between them. The DNA for the CDR3 is TGCGCCAGCAGCTTGAGAGGGGCGAACTACGAGCAGTACTTC. It specifies CASSLRGANYEQYF.

This chain links TRBV5-1 with TRBJ1-1; the match to TRBD1 covers 8 bases. In germline, CDR1 is SGHRS, CDR2 YFSETQ. V gave up 4 bases and J gave up 4 bases; unmatched junction bases: 9. The length of the CDR3 is 15 residues. The CDR3 protein is CASSENGQGSTEAFF. Here the CDR3 DNA reads TGCGCCAGCAGCGAGAACGGACAGGGAAGCACTGAAGCTTTCTTT.

The rearrangement uses TRBV5-1 and TRBJ2-4; D may match TRBD1 or TRBD2 (5 bases each). V was clipped by 4 bases and J by 9 bases, with 17 bases between them. This CDR3 spans 14 amino acids. The germline V gene has CDR1 SGHRS and CDR2 YFSETQ. The CDR3 nucleotides read TGCGCCAGCAGCCATACTAGGGGTGGTGGCATTCAGTACTTC. Protein: CASSHTRGGGIQYF. Based on the CDR3 plus reference TRBV5-1 and TRBJ2-4, the full variable domain is KAGVTQTPRYLIKTRGQQVTLSCSPISGHRSVSWYQQTPGQGLQFLFEYFSETQRNKGNFPGRFSGRQFSNSRSEMNVSTLELGDSALYLCASSHTRGGGIQYFGAGTRLSVL.

This clonotype was detected many times. The rearrangement links TRBV15 to TRBJ2-3; perhaps TRBD2 as D (5 bases). Trimming removed 4 bases from V and 1 base from J, with 6 bases in between. Germline values: CDR1 LNHNV, CDR2 YYDKDF (reference sequence). The CDR3 is made up of 13 amino acids. The CDR3 loop is CATSKGGTDTQYF. The DNA for the CDR3 is TGTGCCACCAGCAAGGGAGGCACAGATACGCAGTATTTT.

The table lists this clonotype with a few counts. This chain connects TRBV20-1 to TRBJ2-7, with TRBD2 matching over 13 bases. J lost 2 bases, V lost 4 bases, and 8 bases had no gene match. In germline, CDR1 is DFQATT, CDR2 SNEGSKA (reference sequence). The CDR3 consists of 16 residues. The CDR3 DNA reads TGCAGTGCTATTGGGACTAGCGGGACCGGTACCTACGAGCAGTACTTC. This encodes CSAIGTSGTGTYEQYF.

The sample holds a few counts of this clonotype. The chain uses TRBV12-3 or TRBV12-4 and TRBJ2-5, with a possible D match to TRBD2 (6 bases). This CDR3 region has 13 residues. V dropped 7 bases and J dropped 3 bases, with 12 bases sitting between them. The CDR3 reads CASNPGLEETQYF. In DNA form, the CDR3 reads TGTGCCAGCAACCCGGGACTTGAAGAGACCCAGTACTTC.

This clonotype was seen more than once but under ten times. This chain joins TRBV18 and TRBJ2-2, with TRBD1 as a possible D gene (6 bases). The germline CDR1 and CDR2 sequences are KGHSH and LQKENI. V was pared by 5 bases and J by 0 bases, with 22 bases between. The CDR3 is 19 residues long. CDR3 amino acids: CASSTRTESPYTNTGELFF. CDR3 in DNA: TGTGCCAGCTCAACCCGGACAGAGTCACCCTACACGAACACCGGGGAGCTGTTTTTT.

The table lists this clonotype with a few counts. This rearrangement joins TRBV27 to TRBJ2-5; 7 positions match TRBD2. This CDR3 is 15 amino acids long. Losses at the gene ends were 6 bases for V and 2 bases for J; bases not matched to a gene: 9. The germline CDR1 and CDR2 sequences are MNHEY and SMNVEV (reference sequence). The CDR3 sequence is CASRKWGGVQETQYF. The CDR3, as DNA: TGTGCCAGCAGAAAATGGGGGGGGGTGCAAGAGACCCAGTACTTC.

This clonotype was recorded at least ten times. The rearrangement joins TRBV12-3 or TRBV12-4 to TRBJ2-3; no definite D call. The CDR3 length is 10 residues. V lost 3 bases to trimming and J lost 8 bases, with 3 bases between them. The CDR3 nucleotides are TGTGCCAGCAGTTTGGGTACGCAGTATTTT. Translating it yields CASSLGTQYF.

This clonotype was counted a few times. The V and J genes are TRBV5-1 and TRBJ2-2; 10 positions match TRBD2. The V gene end was trimmed by 4 bases and the J gene end by 9 bases; junction bases not matched to a gene: 9. The CDR3 has 15 residues. Germline V gives CDR1 SGHRS, CDR2 YFSETQ. The CDR3 loop is CASSLTSGDYRELFF. The CDR3 DNA follows: TGCGCCAGCAGCCTAACTAGCGGGGACTACCGGGAGCTGTTTTTT. The full variable domain, with the rest looked up from reference TRBV5-1 and TRBJ2-2, is KAGVTQTPRYLIKTRGQQVTLSCSPISGHRSVSWYQQTPGQGLQFLFEYFSETQRNKGNFPGRFSGRQFSNSRSEMNVSTLELGDSALYLCASSLTSGDYRELFFGEGSRLTVL.

There are many counts of this clonotype. This chain uses TRBV6-1 with TRBJ2-2; TRBD2 agrees at 8 bases. This CDR3 is built from 16 residues. J was trimmed by 0 bases and V by 6 bases; bases with no gene match: 6. From germline, CDR1 is MNHNS and CDR2 SASEGT. CDR3 in amino acids: CASSDPGGPNTGELFF. Written as DNA, the CDR3 is TGTGCCAGCAGCGATCCGGGGGGGCCGAACACCGGGGAGCTGTTTTTT.

V and J are TRBV3-1 and TRBJ1-1, with no clear D. The V end was cut by 3 bases, the J end by 2 bases, with 13 bases between. The CDR3 contains 15 residues. The V gene's germline CDR1 is LGHDT and CDR2 YNNKEL (reference sequence). The CDR3, as DNA: TGTGCCAGCAGCCAGTCCCGGACGGCAAACACTGAAGCTTTCTTT. Translated, it gives CASSQSRTANTEAFF.

This clonotype was seen more than once but under ten times. The rearrangement links TRBV29-1 to TRBJ1-1; D is unclear. V gave up 1 base and J gave up 1 base, with 7 bases separating them. Germline V lookup: CDR1 SQVTM, CDR2 ANQGSEA. This CDR3 contains 13 residues. The CDR3 coding sequence is TGCAGCGTTGAAGGAGGACGGAACACTGAAGCTTTCTTT. It translates to CSVEGGRNTEAFF. Using reference TRBV29-1 and TRBJ1-1 for the parts outside the CDR3, the full variable domain is SAVISQKPSRDICQRGTSLTIQCQVDSQVTMMFWYRQQPGQSLTLIATANQGSEATYESGFVIDKFPISRPNLTFSTLTVSNMSPEDSSIYLCSVEGGRNTEAFFGQGTRLTVV.

This clonotype was observed a few times. This chain joins TRBV29-1 and TRBJ2-1, with 7 bases fitting TRBD2. This CDR3 region has 11 residues. Germline lookup yields CDR1 SQVTM and CDR2 ANQGSEA. V was clipped by 8 bases and J by 5 bases; unmatched bases: 3. The CDR3 reads CSIRGDNEQFF. Written as DNA, the CDR3 is TGCAGCATCCGGGGGGACAATGAGCAGTTCTTC.